These T cell receptor beta chains were read from a single sample in a study of lymphopenia after photon versus proton radiotherapy. Using immunoSEQ multiplex PCR, the repertoire was profiled, and TCRdb retains in-frame clones only, with some absent. The repertoire holds fewer than 35,000 clones, with around 90% as singletons. The source material was peripheral blood, sampled from a patient treated with photon-based radiotherapy. All receptors derive from a woman in her 50s with pancreatic cancer. Both conserved end residues are part of each CDR3. Fields, in order: V gene, J gene, CDR3 protein.

TRBV5-3	TRBJ1-1	CARSLAQLARGVGGGTEAFF
TRBV10-3	TRBJ1-3	CAISDQEWGEHTIYF
TRBV19	TRBJ2-7	CASSISGSEAAEQYF
TRBV4-3	TRBJ2-5	CASSQGSLGTQYF
TRBV6-6	TRBJ2-1	CASRPTSGRINEQFF
TRBV4-3	TRBJ2-7	CASSQGERSPYEQYF
TRBV19	TRBJ1-5	CASSPRDGSQPQHF
TRBV6-1	TRBJ2-3	CASRTGTAVRDTQYF
TRBV5-1	TRBJ2-7	CASSPQGGSLEQYF
TRBV6-6	TRBJ2-3	CASSSRAGGPGTQYF
TRBV29-1	TRBJ2-5	CSVGGGMVETQYF
TRBV7-2	TRBJ2-3	CASSFPQVARDTQYF
TRBV7-9	TRBJ2-7	CASSLGAVREQYF
TRBV29-1	TRBJ2-7	CSVVPTGGKEQYF
TRBV5-1	TRBJ2-2	CASSLGQGRSTGELFF
TRBV5-1	TRBJ2-7	CASSLETGYEQYF
TRBV11-2	TRBJ2-2	CASLNREGETGELFF
TRBV15	TRBJ1-5	CATSRHQGARSGQPQHF
TRBV4-1	TRBJ2-1	CASSHLTGGNEQFF
TRBV19	TRBJ1-5	CASSIAQNSNQPQHF
TRBV2	TRBJ2-6	CASSDSGANVLTF
TRBV11-2	TRBJ1-4	CASSSSGGTNEKLFF
TRBV2	TRBJ2-4	CASNAQGTKNIQYF
TRBV9	TRBJ2-1	CASSDGLAGEGYNEQFF
TRBV6-5	TRBJ2-7	CASSYGPGTYEQYF
TRBV7-8	TRBJ2-2	CASSVRTSNTGELFF
TRBV30	TRBJ2-1	CAWSVLVGNEQFF
TRBV6-5	TRBJ1-1	CASVQGGGEAFF
TRBV7-9	TRBJ2-7	CASSQETSGNVYF
TRBV28	TRBJ1-3	CASSFPGNTIYF
TRBV5-4	TRBJ1-1	CASSWGTGVEAFF
TRBV18	TRBJ1-3	CASSPQEGAPGNTIYF
TRBV7-3	TRBJ2-5	CASSAQGGETQYF
TRBV7-2	TRBJ2-2	CASSLDPSGTTGELFF
TRBV5-1	TRBJ2-2	CASSLDTGELFF
TRBV7-6	TRBJ1-2	CASSPGLGALSDGYTF
TRBV27	TRBJ2-7	CASSRTRTSYEQYF
TRBV7-2	TRBJ2-7	CASSLDGQGALEQYF
TRBV7-2	TRBJ2-3	CASSSIASGTDTQYF
TRBV7-9	TRBJ1-4	CASSLGDWEKLFF
TRBV27	TRBJ1-1	CASSSQYQGATGTEAFF
TRBV7-2	TRBJ2-5	CASSLDASGKETQYF
TRBV6-5	TRBJ2-7	CASSLGGGRYEQYF
TRBV2	TRBJ1-5	CASSDWVGQGNQPQHF
TRBV30	TRBJ1-2	CAWRVGNYGYTF
TRBV5-4	TRBJ1-1	CASSSQTGRNTEAFF